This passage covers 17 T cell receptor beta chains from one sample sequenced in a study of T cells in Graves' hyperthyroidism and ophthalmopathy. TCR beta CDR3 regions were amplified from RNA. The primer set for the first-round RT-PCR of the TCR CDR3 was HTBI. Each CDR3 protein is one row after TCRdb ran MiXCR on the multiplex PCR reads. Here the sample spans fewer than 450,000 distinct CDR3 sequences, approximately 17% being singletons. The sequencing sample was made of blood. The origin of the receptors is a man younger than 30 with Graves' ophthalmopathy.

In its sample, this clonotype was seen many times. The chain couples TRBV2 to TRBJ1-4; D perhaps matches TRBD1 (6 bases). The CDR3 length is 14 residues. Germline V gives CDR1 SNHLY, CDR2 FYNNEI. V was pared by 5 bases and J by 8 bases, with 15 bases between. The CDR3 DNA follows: TGTGCCAGCAGTCCGAGAGGGGGACAAGAAAAACTGTTTTTT. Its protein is CASSPRGGQEKLFF.

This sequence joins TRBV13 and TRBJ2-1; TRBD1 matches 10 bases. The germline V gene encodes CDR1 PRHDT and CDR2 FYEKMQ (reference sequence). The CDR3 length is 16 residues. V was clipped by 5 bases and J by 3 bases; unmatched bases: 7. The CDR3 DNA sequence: TGTGCCAGCAGCGTAACCCGGGACAGGGGCTACAATGAGCAGTTCTTC. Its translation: CASSVTRDRGYNEQFF.

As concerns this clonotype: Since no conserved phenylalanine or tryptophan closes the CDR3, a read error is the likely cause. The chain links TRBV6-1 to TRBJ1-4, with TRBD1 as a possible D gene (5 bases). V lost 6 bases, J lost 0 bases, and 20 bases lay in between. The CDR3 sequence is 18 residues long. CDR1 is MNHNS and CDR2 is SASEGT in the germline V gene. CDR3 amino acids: CASRLHIGAPATNEKLFS. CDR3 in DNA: TGTGCCAGCAGGCTACACATCGGGGCCCCTGCAACTAATGAAAAACTGTTTTCT.

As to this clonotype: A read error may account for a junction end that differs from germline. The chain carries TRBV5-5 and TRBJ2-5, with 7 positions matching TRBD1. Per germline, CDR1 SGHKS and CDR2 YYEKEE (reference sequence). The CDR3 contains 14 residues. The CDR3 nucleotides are TGCGCCAGCAGCTTGACAGGGTCATGGGAGACCCAGTACTTC. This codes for CASSLTGSWETQYF. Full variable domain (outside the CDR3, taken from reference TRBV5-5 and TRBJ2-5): DAGVTQSPTHLIKTRGQQVTLRCSPISGHKSVSWYQQVLGQGPQFIFQYYEKEERGRGNFPDRFSARQFPNYSSELNVNALLLGDSALYLCASSLTGSWETQYFGPGTRLLVL.

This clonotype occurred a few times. Here the CDR3 DNA reads TGTGCCAGCAGCACGTCAGATACGCAGTATTTT. It translates to CASSTSDTQYF. The V and J genes are TRBV9 and TRBJ2-3; D uncertain. Germline CDR1 SGDLS, CDR2 YYNGEE. V gave up 4 bases and J gave up 4 bases, with 4 bases separating them. The CDR3 sequence is 11 residues long.

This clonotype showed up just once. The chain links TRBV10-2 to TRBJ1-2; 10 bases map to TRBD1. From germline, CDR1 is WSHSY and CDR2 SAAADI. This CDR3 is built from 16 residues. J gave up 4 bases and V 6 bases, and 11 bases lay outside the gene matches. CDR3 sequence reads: CASSRRGTGALYGYTF. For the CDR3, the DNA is TGCGCCAGCAGCCGAAGAGGGACAGGGGCCCTCTATGGCTACACCTTC.

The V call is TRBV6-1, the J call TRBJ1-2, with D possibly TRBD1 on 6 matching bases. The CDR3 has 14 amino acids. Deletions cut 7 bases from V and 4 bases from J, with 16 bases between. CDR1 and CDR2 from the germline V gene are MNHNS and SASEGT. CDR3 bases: TGTGCCAGCAATCAAGGGGGGGGTCCCTATGGCTACACCTTC. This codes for CASNQGGGPYGYTF.

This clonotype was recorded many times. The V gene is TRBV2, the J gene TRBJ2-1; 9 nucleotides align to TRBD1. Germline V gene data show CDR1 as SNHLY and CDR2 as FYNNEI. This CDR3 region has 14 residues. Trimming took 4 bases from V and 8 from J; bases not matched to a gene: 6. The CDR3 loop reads CASSAGQGMDEQFF. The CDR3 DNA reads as TGTGCCAGCAGTGCCGGACAGGGGATGGATGAGCAGTTCTTC.

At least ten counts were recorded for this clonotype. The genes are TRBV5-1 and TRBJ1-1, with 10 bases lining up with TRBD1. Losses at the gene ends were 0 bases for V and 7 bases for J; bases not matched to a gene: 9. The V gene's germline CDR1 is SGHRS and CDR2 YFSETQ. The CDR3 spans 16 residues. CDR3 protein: CASSLADGTGVSEAFF. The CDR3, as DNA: TGCGCCAGCAGCTTGGCGGATGGGACAGGGGTTAGTGAAGCTTTCTTT.

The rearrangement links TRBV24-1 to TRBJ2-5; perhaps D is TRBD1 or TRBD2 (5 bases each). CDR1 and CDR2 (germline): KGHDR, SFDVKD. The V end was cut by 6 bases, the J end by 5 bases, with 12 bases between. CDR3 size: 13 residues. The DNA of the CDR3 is TGTGCCACCAGTAACGGGGCAGGTGAGACCCAGTACTTC. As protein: CATSNGAGETQYF.

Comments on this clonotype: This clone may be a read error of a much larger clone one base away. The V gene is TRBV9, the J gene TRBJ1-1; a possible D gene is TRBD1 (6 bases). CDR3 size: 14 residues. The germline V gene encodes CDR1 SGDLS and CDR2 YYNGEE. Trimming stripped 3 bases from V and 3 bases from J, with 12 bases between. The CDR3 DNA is TGTGCCAGCAGCGGACATGAGGGGGACACTGAAGCTTTCTTT. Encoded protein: CASSGHEGDTEAFF. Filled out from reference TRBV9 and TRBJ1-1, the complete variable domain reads DSGVTQTPKHLITATGQRVTLRCSPRSGDLSVYWYQQSLDQGLQFLIQYYNGEERAKGNILERFSAQQFPDLHSELNLSSLELGDSALYFCASSGHEGDTEAFFGQGTRLTVV.

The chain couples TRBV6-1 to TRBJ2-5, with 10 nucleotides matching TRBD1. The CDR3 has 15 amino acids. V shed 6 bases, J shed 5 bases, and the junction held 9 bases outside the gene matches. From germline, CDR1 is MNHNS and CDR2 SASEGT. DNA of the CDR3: TGTGCCAGCAGCCCCGGGACAGGGGTTCTCGAGACCCAGTACTTC. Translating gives CASSPGTGVLETQYF.

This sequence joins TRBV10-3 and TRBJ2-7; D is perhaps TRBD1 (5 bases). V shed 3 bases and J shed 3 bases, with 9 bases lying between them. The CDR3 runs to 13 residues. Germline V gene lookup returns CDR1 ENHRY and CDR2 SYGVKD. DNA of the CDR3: TGTGCCATCAGTGACGACAGTTACTACGAGCAGTACTTC. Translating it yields CAISDDSYYEQYF.

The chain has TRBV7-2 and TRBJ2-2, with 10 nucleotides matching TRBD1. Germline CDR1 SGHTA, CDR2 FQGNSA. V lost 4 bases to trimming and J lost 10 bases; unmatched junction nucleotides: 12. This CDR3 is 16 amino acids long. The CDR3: CASSYRVMTGGEELFF. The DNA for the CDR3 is TGTGCCAGCAGCTACCGGGTGATGACAGGGGGCGAGGAGCTGTTTTTT.

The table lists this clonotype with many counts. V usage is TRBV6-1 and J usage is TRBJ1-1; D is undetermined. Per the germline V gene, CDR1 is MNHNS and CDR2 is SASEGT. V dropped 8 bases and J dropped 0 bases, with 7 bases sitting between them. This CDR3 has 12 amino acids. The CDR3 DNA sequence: TGTGCCAGCGGGTATATGAACACTGAAGCTTTCTTT. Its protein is CASGYMNTEAFF.

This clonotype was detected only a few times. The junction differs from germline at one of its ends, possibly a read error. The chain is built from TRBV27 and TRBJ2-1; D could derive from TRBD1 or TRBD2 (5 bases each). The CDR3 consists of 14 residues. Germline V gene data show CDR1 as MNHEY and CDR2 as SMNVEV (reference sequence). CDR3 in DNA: TGTGCCAGCAGTTGGGACGGCGCCTACAATGAGCAGCTCTTC. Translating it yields CASSWDGAYNEQLF.

The CDR3 nucleotides are TGTGCCAGCTCGTCCCGGGACAGGAACGTGGGACAGCAGTTCTTC. It encodes CASSSRDRNVGQQFF. The rearrangement uses TRBV28 and TRBJ2-1; TRBD1 aligns across 8 bases. The ends lost 8 bases at V and 11 bases at J; junction bases unmatched: 17. The CDR3 covers 15 residues. CDR1 MDHEN and CDR2 SYDVKM come from the germline V gene.